This T cell receptor (beta chain) was profiled in a study of CD8 T cells in ankylosing spondylitis (TCRdb year 2017). Regarding the complete study: The study profiled T cell receptor beta repertoires in healthy donors and ankylosing spondylitis patients to find disease-linked TCR variants. In total, the full study cohort was made up of roughly 110 healthy donors and 20 to 25 ankylosing spondylitis patients. Peripheral blood was sampled, and synovial fluid was additionally collected from ankylosing spondylitis patients. What the study reported, not specific to this receptor: A TCR beta motif made up of under ten highly homologous amino acid variants appeared to be characteristic of blood from ankylosing spondylitis patients. Significant enrichment of the disease-linked clones was reported in matched synovial fluid samples from ankylosing spondylitis patients. Some TCR beta motif variants had previously been reported in synovial fluid and blood of reactive arthritis patients, which suggested common disease-initiation mechanisms. The disease-linked clones showed a CD8+ phenotype and occurred at relatively low frequencies in peripheral blood.

These reads were obtained on an Illumina HiSeq 2500. Quantitative 5'-RACE with molecular barcodes was the method used to prepare the TCR beta libraries. The study's own analysis went as follows. A new computational method, built on a probabilistic model of VDJ rearrangement, was used to identify disease-linked TCR variants. The public reads were run again by TCRdb, first through fastp at Q25 and then through MiXCR, and only productive beta chains were kept. Records with the same CDR3 protein are collapsed into one entry carrying the most frequent genes and DNA. TCRdb, not the authors, supplied the V and J calls. The sample table holds 220,000 or so distinct CDR3 sequences, of which roughly 18% were seen once. The ten largest clones add up to more than 40% of the sample. Concerning this clonotype: Its antigen is currently not known. No qualities accompany the bases; no much larger clone lies one base away.

The CDR3, cysteine through phenylalanine, is 16 amino acids long. The retained sequence is limited to the CDR3, 48 bases, with the frame set at the first base. The V end gives up 3 bases and the J end 10 bases, leaving 12 bases in the junction not matched to a gene. According to the germline V gene, CDR1 reads SQVTM and CDR2 reads ANQGSEA. This TCR was sampled from a male donor with ankylosing spondylitis. The rearranged segments are TRBV29-1 and TRBJ2-7, with 16 bases in between that match TRBD2. Sample: blood, either unsorted or a sorted T cell fraction (not recorded which). Read as DNA, the sequence is TGCAGCGTTGAGGGGACTAGCGGGAGGGGTACCTATAGACAGTACTTC. Its translation is CSVEGTSGRGTYRQYF.